This TCR beta chain was identified in a study of CD8+ T cells in alopecia areata. Points from the study as a whole: Sharing of TCRs across patients appeared less clear than in mice, possibly for HLA-related reasons. Alphabeta T cells residing in normal skin are also sequenced in scalp samples. Clonality exceeded that of normal scalp in lesional scalp, most notably in alopecia totalis/universalis.

Extraction and reverse transcription of RNA yielded cDNA as the sequencing template. TCRdb's table, derived via immunoSEQ multiplex PCR, lists solely in-frame clones and lacks some. This table has 200,000 to 250,000 clones, more than 60% appearing once. Treatment of the sample: oral pan-JAK inhibitor, 5-10 mg twice daily. CDR1 LNHNV and CDR2 YYDKDF come from the germline V gene (reference sequence). The CDR3 is 11 residues long. Trimming pared 8 bases from V and 5 bases from J, leaving 9 bases between. As for this clone: Its target is not known.

The source was CD4+ T cells sorted from blood, collected between weeks 43 and 45, from a patient treated with tofacitinib. The rearrangement links TRBV15 to TRBJ2-5, with D perhaps given as TRBD1 or TRBD2 (5 bases each). The sequence derives from a human donor with alopecia areata. The CDR3 DNA reads TGTGCCACCCGGGGCGCCGAGACCCAGTACTTC. It codes for CATRGAETQYF.